This is a list of T cell receptor beta chains from one sample in a study of T-cell reconstitution after alpha-beta-depleted transplantation in children. MiXCR, run by TCRdb on the PCR reads, gives a single entry per CDR3 protein. The profile shows fewer than 500,000 distinct CDR3 sequences, 43% of them singletons. The sample here was PBMCs, taken before TCRalphabeta/CD19-depleted stem cell transplant. These receptors all stem from a girl under 10 years old with aplastic anemia, due to receive a stem cell transplant. The CDR3 runs from the conserved cysteine through the conserved F or W. The order of the fields is J gene, D gene, V gene, CDR3 protein. D genes are given only for firm matches.

TRBJ2-7,TRBD1,TRBV5-1,CASSLDRGQGEQYF
TRBJ2-7,NA,TRBV20-1,CSASPPRDGPREQYF
TRBJ2-5,NA,TRBV20-1,CSARTLETQYF
TRBJ2-1,NA,TRBV29-1,CSVGSQMRMYNEQFF
TRBJ1-5,NA,TRBV4-3,CASSQWVGARQPQHF
TRBJ2-7,NA,TRBV7-2,CASSPRRVVAYEQYF
TRBJ2-1,NA,TRBV6-1,CASRPGSTYNEQFF
TRBJ2-7,TRBD1,TRBV20-1,CSAAYGTASYEQYF
TRBJ2-1,NA,TRBV3-1,CASSPEGATYNEQFF
TRBJ2-2,TRBD1,TRBV20-1,CSARDGDRGTGELFF
TRBJ2-3,TRBD1,TRBV4-1,CASSQEGTGTDTQYF
TRBJ2-4,TRBD2,TRBV5-5,CASSLGDRGGDIQYF
TRBJ1-1,NA,TRBV6-5,CASSYSRMNTEAFF
TRBJ1-1,NA,TRBV9,CASSAGLVNTEAFF
TRBJ1-5,NA,TRBV20-1,CSASNTFWDGGLRQPQHF
TRBJ2-5,NA,TRBV9,CASSVEVQETQYF
TRBJ2-1,NA,TRBV4-2,CASSPDQVVFGNEQFF
TRBJ2-3,TRBD2,TRBV12-3/TRBV12-4,CASSPALTAGTTDTQYF
TRBJ2-3,TRBD2,TRBV20-1,CSAVAGATDTQYF
TRBJ2-5,NA,TRBV29-1,CSPGTAYLQETQYF
TRBJ2-7,TRBD1,TRBV12-3/TRBV12-4,CASTRTGHYEQYF
TRBJ2-3,TRBD2,TRBV24-1,CATSDLAGDPDTQYF
TRBJ2-3,NA,TRBV20-1,CSARPYTDTQYF
TRBJ2-7,NA,TRBV5-5,CASSLSDTAYSYEQYF
TRBJ2-1,NA,TRBV4-2,CASSQQSEQFF
TRBJ2-1,NA,TRBV5-1,CASRFKTGIPTNEQFF
TRBJ1-1,NA,TRBV5-1,CASSLSRGPSSTEAFF
TRBJ2-1,NA,TRBV29-1,CSVWGGQGPYNEQFF
TRBJ1-1,TRBD1,TRBV11-2,CASSSTPGQGAWETEAFF
TRBJ2-7,TRBD2,TRBV29-1,CSVAPTSGTYYEQYF
TRBJ2-7,NA,TRBV20-1,CSARGDSNYYEQYF
TRBJ2-1,NA,TRBV5-1,CASSLWNVNEQFF
TRBJ1-1,NA,TRBV20-1,CSADRQPMNTEAFF
TRBJ2-3,TRBD2,TRBV20-1,CSARDGATSGRWRRYTQYF
TRBJ2-5,NA,TRBV20-1,CSLDHHETQYF
TRBJ1-5,NA,TRBV6-5,CASSYSLDSQAQHF
TRBJ2-3,NA,TRBV7-9,CASSPQFGRRTDTQYF
TRBJ2-1,NA,TRBV5-1,CASSLTTGQEGEQFF
TRBJ2-3,NA,TRBV20-1,CSARERLDNTDTQYF
TRBJ2-1,NA,TRBV2,CASSVRIIGEQFF